This T cell receptor beta chain is drawn from a study of cytomegalovirus exposure and HLA in healthy donors. This clone was detected only once. Antigen specificity is unknown. Findings and caveats of the study: TCR beta chains associated with HLA were, in a later analysis, more clonally expanded than equally common others. A few of the chains that were CMV-associated were confirmed in vitro to be specific for CMV antigens. In a later analysis, specific HLA alleles were associated with more than 15,000 TCR beta sequences at a 0.05 false discovery rate.

PCR employed 60 Vbeta and 13 Jbeta primers. The method was immunoSEQ multiplex PCR; TCRdb's version includes in-frame clones alone and lacks a portion of them. The sample carries over 150,000 clones, roughly 80% recorded once. V trimming: 3 bases; J trimming: 2 bases; junction bases outside the gene matches: 3. From germline, CDR1 is LGHNT and CDR2 FRNRAP. This CDR3 is built from 14 residues. The TCR was taken from a man aged 18 to 29 in good health and CMV-seropositive. V is TRBV12-5 and J is TRBJ2-7; TRBD2 matches at 8 bases. The sequenced sample was PBMCs. The CDR3 bases are TGTGCTAGTGGTTTCACGGGAGGGCCCTACGAGCAGTACTTC. Translating gives CASGFTGGPYEQYF.